This TCR beta chain was sequenced in a study of cytomegalovirus exposure and HLA in healthy donors. Overall study results and limits: Fewer N-insertions than the approximately 680-donor mean were reportedly shown by an Asian-associated ancestry cluster in a later analysis. Cytomegalovirus association was assigned to about 150 TCR beta chains. Available immune exposure information was restricted to CMV serostatus only.

V lost 4 bases to trimming and J lost 1 base, with 11 bases between them. The CDR3 contains 15 residues. CDR1 is SGHVS and CDR2 is FQNEAQ in the germline V gene. Worth noting for this clone: The antigen remains unidentified.

This PCR relied on a set of 60 Vbeta primers and 13 Jbeta primers. Assay used: immunoSEQ multiplex PCR; TCRdb lists only in-frame clones, some missing. The data hold about 130,000 clones, with approximately 74% observed a single time. The source material was PBMCs. This sequence was found in a male donor in good health and CMV-seronegative. This sequence joins TRBV7-8 and TRBJ1-5, with a tentative D call TRBD1 (5 bases). CDR3 bases: TGTGCCAGCAGCTCCTGGTCAGGGAGCAATCAGCCCCAGCATTTT. Its protein product is CASSSWSGSNQPQHF. Together with reference TRBV7-8 and TRBJ1-5, the CDR3 gives the full variable domain: GAGVSQSPRYKVAKRGQDVALRCDPISGHVSLFWYQQALGQGPEFLTYFQNEAQLDKSGLPSDRFFAERPEGSVSTLKIQRTQQEDSAVYLCASSSWSGSNQPQHFGDGTRLSIL.